A selection of T cell receptor beta chains follows, all from one sample in a study of CD4 T cells in relation to SARS-CoV-2 and coronaviruses. The method was immunoSEQ multiplex PCR; TCRdb's version includes in-frame clones alone and lacks a portion of them. The table has 38,000 or so clones, 70% to 85% seen once. Their antigens remain unidentified. Sequenced: naive CD4+ T cells from PBMCs, cultured in vitro. The receptor set was obtained from an adult with COVID-19. CDR3s leave out the opening cysteine and the closing phenylalanine or tryptophan.

V gene	J gene	CDR3 protein
TRBV4-2	TRBJ2-5	ASSHPAVGVQETQY
TRBV2	TRBJ1-5	ASSGAGRGQPQH
TRBV15	TRBJ2-1	ATSRDSGQASYEQF
TRBV28	TRBJ2-2	ASSFIGQANTGELF
TRBV5-1	TRBJ2-7	ASSILAGGAYEQY
TRBV5-4	TRBJ2-5	ASSRRGEGFQETQY
TRBV12-5	TRBJ1-2	ASGTGGFNYGYT
TRBV5-1	TRBJ2-3	ASSLEAPGRDTQY
TRBV4-3	TRBJ1-1	ASSQYTGESAGTEAF
TRBV9	TRBJ2-7	ASSVGQGASYEQY
TRBV6-1	TRBJ2-3	ASSEGTDTQY
TRBV15	TRBJ2-1	ATSRDVSGTKF
TRBV7-9	TRBJ1-4	ASSLAGQANEKLF
TRBV2	TRBJ2-5	ASSGREETQY
TRBV6-5	TRBJ2-7	ASSLRGLRDEQY
TRBV5-1	TRBJ2-6	ASSLGQGSGANVLT
TRBV11-2	TRBJ2-3	ASSKRLGTDTQY
TRBV4-1	TRBJ2-3	ASSLGAGFTDTQY
TRBV7-2	TRBJ1-2	ASSADGPYGYT
TRBV18	TRBJ2-1	ASSPEAYNEQF
TRBV4-1	TRBJ2-7	ASSYPGQGSYEQY
TRBV7-2	TRBJ1-5	ASSQEKNQPQH
TRBV20-1	TRBJ1-5	SASEPNQPQH
TRBV3-1/TRBV3-2	TRBJ1-1	ASSQGGMNTEAF
TRBV28	TRBJ2-2	ASSSSTTGELF
TRBV2	TRBJ2-1	ARSASGAEQF
TRBV6-2/TRBV6-3	TRBJ1-5	ASSYSNIRHPREPQH
TRBV10-3	TRBJ2-1	AIREGARYNEQF
TRBV5-4	TRBJ2-5	ASSFSFSGETQY
TRBV13	TRBJ1-3	ASSPQGFGGNTIY
TRBV5-4	TRBJ2-7	ASSPSGGQGYEQY
TRBV11-3	TRBJ2-1	ASSLEGTSPYNEQF
TRBV13	TRBJ2-1	ASSYLTGMNEQF
TRBV18	TRBJ1-3	ASSPHPLQGSSGNTIY
TRBV4-1	TRBJ2-3	ASSQVGAGTDTQY
TRBV5-8	TRBJ2-1	ASRHGQLSYNEQF
TRBV28	TRBJ2-7	ASSLMGPTREQY
TRBV27	TRBJ2-7	ASRYGLGSYEQY
TRBV28	TRBJ2-3	ASSLQVTSTDTQY
TRBV6-5	TRBJ2-7	ASSYGETYEQY
TRBV10-3	TRBJ1-2	AISERRDRARFGYGYT
TRBV3-1/TRBV3-2	TRBJ2-3	ASSQASAGGIDTQY
TRBV5-1	TRBJ2-3	ASGGGRTDTQY
TRBV28	TRBJ2-7	ASGLTYEQY
TRBV5-3	TRBJ1-5	ARSLWDFVAPALYSNQPQH
TRBV9	TRBJ2-2	ASGPPGRGTGELF
TRBV7-2	TRBJ1-5	ASSLAPGGEPQH
TRBV18	TRBJ1-5	ASSPLRDQPQH
TRBV9	TRBJ2-3	ASSGPGTKLADTQY